Sequencing of this T cell receptor (beta chain) was carried out in a study of T-cell memory formation after mild COVID-19. The CDR3 sequence is 15 residues long. V lost 3 bases and J lost 1, with 13 bases in between. TCRdb ran MiXCR on the 5' RACE reads and lists one entry per CDR3 protein. The table records approximately 250,000 distinct CDR3 sequences, roughly 17% of them present only once. This TCR derives from a man younger than 35 who had mild COVID-19 (a few samples of this study predate the infection). Cell type and time point are not known. The sample consisted of PBMCs or a T cell subset sorted from them (not recorded which). This chain joins TRBV12-3 or TRBV12-4 and TRBJ2-7; D might be TRBD1 (5 bases). CDR3 DNA sequence: TGTGCCAGCAGTTTCGTGGGGCGCTCTTCCTACGAGCAGTACTTC. Its protein product is CASSFVGRSSYEQYF.